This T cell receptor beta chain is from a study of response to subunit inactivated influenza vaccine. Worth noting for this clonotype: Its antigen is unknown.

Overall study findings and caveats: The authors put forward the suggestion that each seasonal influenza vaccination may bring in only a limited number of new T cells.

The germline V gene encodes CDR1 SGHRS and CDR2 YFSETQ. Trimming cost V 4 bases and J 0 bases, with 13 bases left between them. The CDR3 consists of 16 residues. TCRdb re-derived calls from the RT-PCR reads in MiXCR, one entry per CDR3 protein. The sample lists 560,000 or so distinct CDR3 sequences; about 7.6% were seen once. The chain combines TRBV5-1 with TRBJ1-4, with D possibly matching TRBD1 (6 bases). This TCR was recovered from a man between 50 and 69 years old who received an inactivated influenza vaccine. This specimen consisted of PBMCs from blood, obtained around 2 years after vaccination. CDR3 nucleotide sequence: TGCGCCAGCAGCACCCGACAGGCCTCAACTAATGAAAAACTGTTTTTT. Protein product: CASSTRQASTNEKLFF.